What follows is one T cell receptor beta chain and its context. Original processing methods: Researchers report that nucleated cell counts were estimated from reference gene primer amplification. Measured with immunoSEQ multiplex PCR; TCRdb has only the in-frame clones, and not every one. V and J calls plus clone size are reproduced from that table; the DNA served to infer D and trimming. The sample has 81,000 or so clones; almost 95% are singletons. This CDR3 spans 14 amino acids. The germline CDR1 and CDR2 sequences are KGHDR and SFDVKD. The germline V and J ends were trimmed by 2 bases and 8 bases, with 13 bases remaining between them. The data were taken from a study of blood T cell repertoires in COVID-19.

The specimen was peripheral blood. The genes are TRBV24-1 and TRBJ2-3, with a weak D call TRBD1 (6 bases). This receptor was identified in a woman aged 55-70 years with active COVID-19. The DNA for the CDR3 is TGTGCCACCAGTGATTACAGGGTCTCGGGTACGCAGTATTTT. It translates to CATSDYRVSGTQYF.